The rows below give T cell receptor beta chains drawn from one sample of a study of blood T cell repertoires in COVID-19. Only in-frame clones appear in the TCRdb table, and some are missing; sequencing was by immunoSEQ multiplex PCR. The sample has under 200,000 clones; 70% to 90% are singletons. Sequenced sample: peripheral blood. The receptors come from a man aged 40-55 years with acute or convalescent COVID-19. Both conserved end residues are part of each CDR3. Fields, in order: CDR3 DNA, CDR3 protein, clone size, J gene, D gene, CDR3 length, V gene. The D gene is left open where the match is weak. Size is omitted from some rows. Given values are once, few, many or a class for expanded clones.

DNA: TGTGCCTGGACCACATGGGGGAAACGACAGGGTCCGTCAGGAAACACCATATATTTT; CDR3: CAWTTWGKRQGPSGNTIYF; size: -; J: TRBJ1-3; D: TRBD1; length: 19; V: TRBV30
DNA: TGTGCCAGCAGTTCCCAGGTCTACAATGAGCAGTTCTTC; CDR3: CASSSQVYNEQFF; size: -; J: TRBJ2-1; D: -; length: 13; V: TRBV12-3/TRBV12-4
DNA: TGTGCCATCAGAGGACAGGGGATAAATCAGCCCCAGCATTTT; CDR3: CAIRGQGINQPQHF; size: -; J: TRBJ1-5; D: TRBD1; length: 14; V: TRBV10-3
DNA: TGTGCCAGCAGCCCCGGTACGAGAGTGGTGCCATCCTACGAGCAGTACTTC; CDR3: CASSPGTRVVPSYEQYF; size: -; J: TRBJ2-7; D: -; length: 17; V: TRBV7-3
DNA: TGTGCCAGTAGTGGTACAGGGGGCAATCAGCCCCAGCATTTT; CDR3: CASSGTGGNQPQHF; size: -; J: TRBJ1-5; D: TRBD1; length: 14; V: TRBV19
DNA: TGTGCCAGCAGCTGGGACAGTCCCGGGGAGCTGTTTTTT; CDR3: CASSWDSPGELFF; size: -; J: TRBJ2-2; D: TRBD1; length: 13; V: TRBV7-2
DNA: TGTGCCTCGACAGTTACCTTTGGGGCGACCCAGTACTTC; CDR3: CASTVTFGATQYF; size: -; J: TRBJ2-5; D: -; length: 13; V: TRBV6-5
DNA: TGTGCCAGTAGTACGGGACAGGTTTACAATCAGCCCCAGCATTTT; CDR3: CASSTGQVYNQPQHF; size: -; J: TRBJ1-5; D: TRBD1; length: 15; V: TRBV19
DNA: TGTGCCGGGCTCCGATGGGGCAACACTGAAGCTTTCTTT; CDR3: CAGLRWGNTEAFF; size: -; J: TRBJ1-1; D: -; length: 13; V: TRBV30
DNA: TGCGCCAGCAGCCCCCCCGGGGACAAGATATATTTT; CDR3: CASSPPGDKIYF; size: once; J: TRBJ1-3; D: -; length: 12; V: TRBV4-3
DNA: TGCGCCAGCAGCCTCTGGACAGGGGTGGGCAATGAGCAGTTCTTC; CDR3: CASSLWTGVGNEQFF; size: -; J: TRBJ2-1; D: TRBD1; length: 15; V: TRBV4-3
DNA: TGTGCCAGCAGTGAAGACGCCGGGAGAGCTTTCTTT; CDR3: CASSEDAGRAFF; size: -; J: TRBJ1-1; D: -; length: 12; V: TRBV6-1
DNA: TGTGCCAGCAGCCCGGGACTACCGACCGGGGAGCTGTTTTTT; CDR3: CASSPGLPTGELFF; size: -; J: TRBJ2-2; D: TRBD2; length: 14; V: TRBV7-9
DNA: TGTGCCAGCAGCCCGGGACAGGGGGCTTCACCCCTCCACTTT; CDR3: CASSPGQGASPLHF; size: -; J: TRBJ1-6; D: TRBD1; length: 14; V: TRBV6-1
DNA: TGTGCCAGCAGTCGGAGAGACACTGAAGCTTTCTTT; CDR3: CASSRRDTEAFF; size: -; J: TRBJ1-1; D: -; length: 12; V: TRBV6-6
DNA: TGTGCCAGCAGTCCGATTCCAGGGGGACGGGGCTATGGCTACACCTTC; CDR3: CASSPIPGGRGYGYTF; size: -; J: TRBJ1-2; D: TRBD1; length: 16; V: TRBV28
DNA: TGTGCCAGCAGCCAACGGGCGCGGGTCGGGGGCTACACCTTC; CDR3: CASSQRARVGGYTF; size: -; J: TRBJ1-2; D: -; length: 14; V: TRBV7-2
DNA: TGTGCCAGCAGCGTAGGAGGAACCGGGGAGCTGTTTTTT; CDR3: CASSVGGTGELFF; size: -; J: TRBJ2-2; D: -; length: 13; V: TRBV9
DNA: TGTGCCAGCAGTTACCGCGGGGCCGGCGGCACTGAAGCTTTCTTT; CDR3: CASSYRGAGGTEAFF; size: -; J: TRBJ1-1; D: -; length: 15; V: TRBV6-5
DNA: TGCGCCAGCAGCCAAACCTCGGAGGGTGCTGAGCAGTTCTTC; CDR3: CASSQTSEGAEQFF; size: once; J: TRBJ2-1; D: -; length: 14; V: TRBV4-1
DNA: TGTGCCAGCAGCCAATCAGTTCGGGGCACTGAAGCTTTCTTT; CDR3: CASSQSVRGTEAFF; size: once; J: TRBJ1-1; D: -; length: 14; V: TRBV14
DNA: TGTGCCAGCAGCCGGGACAGCTATAGCAATCAGCCCCAGCATTTT; CDR3: CASSRDSYSNQPQHF; size: -; J: TRBJ1-5; D: TRBD1; length: 15; V: TRBV7-8
DNA: TGTGCCAGCAGTCCTTGGGACAGGGGTGGGACACCCCTCCACTTT; CDR3: CASSPWDRGGTPLHF; size: -; J: TRBJ1-6; D: TRBD1; length: 15; V: TRBV28
DNA: TGTGCCAGCAGTAATACAGGGGGCAAAGAATATGGCTACACCTTC; CDR3: CASSNTGGKEYGYTF; size: -; J: TRBJ1-2; D: TRBD1; length: 15; V: TRBV6-5
DNA: TGTGCCAGCAGTTACGCCGGGACAGGGAACTATGGCTACACCTTC; CDR3: CASSYAGTGNYGYTF; size: few; J: TRBJ1-2; D: TRBD1; length: 15; V: TRBV6-5
DNA: TGTGCCAGCAGCCCCGTCAATGAGCAGTTCTTC; CDR3: CASSPVNEQFF; size: -; J: TRBJ2-1; D: -; length: 11; V: TRBV6-5
DNA: TGTGCCAGCGGCACAGGGGGTGAAAAACTGTTTTTT; CDR3: CASGTGGEKLFF; size: -; J: TRBJ1-4; D: TRBD1; length: 12; V: TRBV12-3/TRBV12-4
DNA: TGTGCCACCAGCACTGGGGACAATTACAATGAGCAGTTCTTC; CDR3: CATSTGDNYNEQFF; size: -; J: TRBJ2-1; D: -; length: 14; V: TRBV15
DNA: TGCAGTGTAGCGAGGGTCCACGAGCAGTACTTC; CDR3: CSVARVHEQYF; size: -; J: TRBJ2-7; D: -; length: 11; V: TRBV20-1
DNA: TGTGCCAGCACCGAAGGGGGCTACGAGCAGTACTTC; CDR3: CASTEGGYEQYF; size: -; J: TRBJ2-7; D: -; length: 12; V: TRBV6-5
DNA: TGTGCCAGCAGCCAAATACTAGCGGGGGGCGCCTACGAGCAGTACTTC; CDR3: CASSQILAGGAYEQYF; size: -; J: TRBJ2-7; D: TRBD2; length: 16; V: TRBV4-2
DNA: TGTGCCAGCAGAGTCCCGGGACAGGGTGGAGGAGGCTACACCTTC; CDR3: CASRVPGQGGGGYTF; size: -; J: TRBJ1-2; D: TRBD1; length: 15; V: TRBV6-5
DNA: TGTGCCAGCAAACCCGGCCAGGGGGCAGGGGTAGATGGCTACACCTTC; CDR3: CASKPGQGAGVDGYTF; size: -; J: TRBJ1-2; D: TRBD1; length: 16; V: TRBV5-4
DNA: TGTGCCAGCAGCTTGCTTAGCGGGGGAGAGACCCAGTACTTC; CDR3: CASSLLSGGETQYF; size: -; J: TRBJ2-5; D: TRBD2; length: 14; V: TRBV5-4
DNA: TGTGCCAGCAGTAGGACAGTTTGGGAGACCCAGTACTTC; CDR3: CASSRTVWETQYF; size: -; J: TRBJ2-5; D: -; length: 13; V: TRBV27
DNA: TGTGCCAGCAGCCAAGAAGTCCAAGGGGCCTCTTTCGCCGAGCAGTACTTC; CDR3: CASSQEVQGASFAEQYF; size: -; J: TRBJ2-7; D: -; length: 17; V: TRBV4-2
DNA: TGTGCTAGTGGCCTTGAGCAGTACTTC; CDR3: CASGLEQYF; size: once; J: TRBJ2-7; D: -; length: 9; V: TRBV12-5
DNA: TGTGCCAGCAATCCGGGACAGGGTTTTCAGCCCCAGCATTTT; CDR3: CASNPGQGFQPQHF; size: -; J: TRBJ1-5; D: TRBD1; length: 14; V: TRBV6-5
DNA: TGTGCCAGCAGCCCTATCCAGGGAGGGGGTCCTGAAAAACTGTTTTTT; CDR3: CASSPIQGGGPEKLFF; size: -; J: TRBJ1-4; D: -; length: 16; V: TRBV28
DNA: TGTGCCAGCAGCGTAGAAATAGCGGGGGGAACGCAGTATTTT; CDR3: CASSVEIAGGTQYF; size: -; J: TRBJ2-3; D: TRBD2; length: 14; V: TRBV9
DNA: TGTGCCAGCAGCTCGGGAGAGGGGACCCAGTACTTC; CDR3: CASSSGEGTQYF; size: -; J: TRBJ2-5; D: -; length: 12; V: TRBV11-3
DNA: TGTGCCAGCAGCCCGAGCGGGGCGAACACCGGGGAGCTGTTTTTT; CDR3: CASSPSGANTGELFF; size: -; J: TRBJ2-2; D: TRBD2; length: 15; V: TRBV7-2